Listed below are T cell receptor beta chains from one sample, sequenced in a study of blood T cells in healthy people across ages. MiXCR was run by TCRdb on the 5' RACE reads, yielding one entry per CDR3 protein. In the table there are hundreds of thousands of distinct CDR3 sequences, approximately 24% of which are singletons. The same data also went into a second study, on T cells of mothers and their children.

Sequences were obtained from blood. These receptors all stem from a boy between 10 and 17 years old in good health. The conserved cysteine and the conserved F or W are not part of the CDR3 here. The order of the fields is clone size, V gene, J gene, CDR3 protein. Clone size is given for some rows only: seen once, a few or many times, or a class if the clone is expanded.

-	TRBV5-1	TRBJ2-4	ASSSGAGDWRNIQY
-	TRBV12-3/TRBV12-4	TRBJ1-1	ASSLGRWGNTEAF
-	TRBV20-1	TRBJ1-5	SARGPHQPQH
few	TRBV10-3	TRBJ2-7	AISGSAGYEQY
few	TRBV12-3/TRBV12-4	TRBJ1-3	ASTLGGNTIY
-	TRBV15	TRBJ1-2	AVNTDRGRNYGYT
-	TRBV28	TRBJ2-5	ASPGDSPREQY
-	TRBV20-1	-	SARDPRDSPQETQY
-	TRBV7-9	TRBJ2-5	ASSFALWETQY
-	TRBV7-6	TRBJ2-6	ASSLGALGANVLT
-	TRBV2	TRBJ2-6	ASTDQGSQFVLT
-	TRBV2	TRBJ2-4	ASSEESRGAKNIQY
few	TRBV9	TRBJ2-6	ASSPKLTLGPSEGANVLT
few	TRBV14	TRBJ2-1	ASSHSVRSSYNEQF
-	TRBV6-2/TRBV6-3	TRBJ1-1	ASTPRGDNTEAF
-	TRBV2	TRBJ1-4	ASKSRGTTNEKLF
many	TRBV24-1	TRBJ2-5	ATSGSVVGETQY